The sequence of this T cell receptor beta chain was determined in a study of blood T cell repertoires in COVID-19. Study overall: Sites across the United States, Italy and Spain contributed samples from acute and convalescent COVID-19.

The CDR3 loop spans 17 amino acids. The V and J ends lost 4 bases and 2 bases, in that order; junction bases with no gene match: 10. The germline V gene has CDR1 LNHDA and CDR2 SQIVND (reference sequence). The cohort comprised adults aged roughly 18 to 100 years residing in about two dozen US areas. The recovered donors of Cohort 3 showed two negative PCRs, clearance, or symptom resolution. This clone was seen a few times. TCRdb keeps only in-frame clones here, not all; method: immunoSEQ multiplex PCR. Here the sample spans hundreds of thousands of clones, 88% being singletons. The genes are TRBV19 and TRBJ2-3; TRBD1 matches at 9 bases. The sequenced material came from PBMCs or T cells enriched from blood (not recorded which). This clonotype was sampled from a woman between 45 and 60 years old who had recovered from COVID-19. The CDR3 DNA follows: TGTGCCAGTAGTACCATCACAGGGACAGGGCCCACAGATACGCAGTATTTT. This translates into CASSTITGTGPTDTQYF.